This TCR beta chain was recovered during a study of OX40 agonist ivuxolimab in advanced cancers. Background on the study: Partial responses occurred in Three dose-escalation patients, one with hepatocellular carcinoma and two with cutaneous melanoma.

The germline V and J ends were trimmed by 5 bases and 5 bases, with 16 bases remaining between them. The CDR3 has 15 amino acids. CDR1 is SGHAT and CDR2 is FQNNGV in the germline V gene. The data were produced by immunoSEQ multiplex PCR, yet TCRdb's version contains in-frame clones alone and is incomplete. This sample has some 43,000 clones, with around 92% found just once. Cycle 7 day 1, cycle 4 day 1, and baseline were the timepoints at which blood was sampled. Source: CD4+ or CD8+ T cells sorted from blood, taken in a trial of the OX40 agonist ivuxolimab. The genes are TRBV11-2 and TRBJ2-1; D gene uncertain. The source is an adult with an advanced solid tumor such as melanoma, head and neck, liver or kidney cancer. The CDR3 nucleotides are TGTGCCAGCAGCCCCCAGTATTTGAGCCACAATGAGCAGTTCTTC. This gives the protein CASSPQYLSHNEQFF.